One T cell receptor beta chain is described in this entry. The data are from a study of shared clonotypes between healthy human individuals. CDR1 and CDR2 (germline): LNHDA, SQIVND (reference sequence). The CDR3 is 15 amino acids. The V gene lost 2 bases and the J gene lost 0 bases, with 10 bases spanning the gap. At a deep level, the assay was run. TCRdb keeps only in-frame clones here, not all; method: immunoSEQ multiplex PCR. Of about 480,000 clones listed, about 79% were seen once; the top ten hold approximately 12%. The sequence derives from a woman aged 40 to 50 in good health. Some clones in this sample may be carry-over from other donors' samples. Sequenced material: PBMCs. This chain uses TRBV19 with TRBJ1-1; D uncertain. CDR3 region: CASSIRLQMNTEAFF. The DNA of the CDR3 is TGTGCCAGTAGTATAAGGTTACAAATGAACACTGAAGCTTTCTTT. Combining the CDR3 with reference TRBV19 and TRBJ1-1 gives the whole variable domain DGGITQSPKYLFRKEGQNVTLSCEQNLNHDAMYWYRQDPGQGLRLIYYSQIVNDFQKGDIAEGYSVSREKKESFPLTVTSAQKNPTAFYLCASSIRLQMNTEAFFGQGTRLTVV.